The clone carrying this T cell receptor (beta chain) was picked up one time. The CDR3 extends over 13 amino acids. Germline CDR1 is MNHEY and CDR2 is SVGAGI. Trimming took off 8 bases at V and 6 bases at J, with 17 bases between the two ends. TCRdb's table, derived via immunoSEQ multiplex PCR, lists solely in-frame clones and lacks some. The table records over 10,000 clones, under 80% of them present only once. The sample comes from a study of sequential checkpoint blockade in melanoma. The treatment: randomized to nivolumab then ipilimumab (arm A) or the reverse (arm B). This receptor was taken from a human donor with melanoma. The chain recombines TRBV6-5 with TRBJ2-7; possibly TRBD1 for D (6 bases). The starting material was CD8+ T cells sorted from blood (inferred from file names), obtained from a patient given nivolumab and ipilimumab in sequence. Here the CDR3 reads CASSQGLGFEQYF. The CDR3 DNA follows: TGTGCCAGCTCCCAGGGGCTGGGATTCGAGCAGTACTTC.